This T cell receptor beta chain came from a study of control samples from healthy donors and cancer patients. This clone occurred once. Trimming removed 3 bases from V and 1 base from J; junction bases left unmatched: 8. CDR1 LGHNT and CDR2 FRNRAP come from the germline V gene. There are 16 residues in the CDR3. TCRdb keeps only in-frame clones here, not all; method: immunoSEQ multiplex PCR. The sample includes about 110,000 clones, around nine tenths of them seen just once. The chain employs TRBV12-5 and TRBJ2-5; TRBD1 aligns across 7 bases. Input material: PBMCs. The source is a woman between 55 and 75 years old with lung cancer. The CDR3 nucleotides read TGTGCTAGTGGTTTAAATAGGGACAGTAGCCAAGAGACCCAGTACTTC. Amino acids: CASGLNRDSSQETQYF.